The 26 T cell receptor beta chains given below trace back to one sample, sequenced in a study of spatial heterogeneity in lung cancer (dated by TCRdb to the late 2010s). Overall study outcomes, separate from this receptor: The tumor nonsynonymous mutation count correlated with the number of expanded intratumoral alpha and beta TCRs.

The library relied on 5' RACE. Instrument used: NextSeq 500. TCRdb itself trimmed the public reads at Q25 with fastp, ran MiXCR and retained productive beta chains. Duplicate CDR3 protein sequences are folded into a single record with the most common DNA and genes. Recorded for this sample are about 7,000 distinct CDR3 sequences; roughly 14% of them occurred a single time. Approximately 8.1% of the sample is taken by the ten largest. The meaning of the sample's time point label: sample taken at primary tumor resection. Antigens for these TCRs are unknown. Sequences were derived from lung tumor tissue, sampled at surgery. Receptor source: a male donor with early-stage non-small cell lung cancer.

In its sample, this clonotype is medium-sized. Little can be read into the size of this beta chain, an off-target read in a library designed for alpha chains. The rearrangement uses TRBV18 and TRBJ2-7; D may correspond to TRBD1 or TRBD2 (5 bases each). This CDR3 contains 13 residues. Between the trimmed V and J ends, which lost 6 bases and 2 bases, there was a span of 11 bases. CDR1 KGHSH and CDR2 LQKENI come from the germline V gene. The CDR3 loop reads CASSGTETYEQYF. The CDR3, as DNA: TGTGCCAGCTCCGGGACCGAGACCTACGAGCAGTACTTC. Supplemented by reference TRBV18 and TRBJ2-7, the full variable domain reads NAGVMQNPRHLVRRRGQEARLRCSPMKGHSHVYWYRQLPEEGLKFMVYLQKENIIDESGMPKERFSAEFPKEGPSILRIQQVVRGDSAAYFCASSGTETYEQYFGPGTRLTVT.

This clonotype is labeled medium-sized. The library was designed around alpha chains, so this beta chain is a stray read whose abundance carries little weight. This chain connects TRBV7-9 to TRBJ1-2; D not resolved. CDR3 length: 12 residues. Germline V gives CDR1 SEHNR, CDR2 FQNEAQ (reference sequence). Trimming took 5 bases from V and 3 from J, leaving 7 bases between them. CDR3 nucleotide sequence: TGTGCCAGCAGCCGGACCTACTATGGCTACACCTTC. This gives the protein CASSRTYYGYTF.

This clonotype occurred a few times. This beta chain turned up in a library designed for alpha chains; as an off-target read, its abundance says little. The CDR3 sequence: CASSQASQGGTEAFF. The CDR3 DNA reads as TGCGCCAGCAGCCAAGCCTCACAGGGAGGCACTGAAGCTTTCTTT. The V gene is TRBV4-1, the J gene TRBJ1-1, with D maybe TRBD1 (6 bases). The CDR3 covers 15 residues. V was clipped by 1 base and J by 4 bases, with 13 bases between them. Germline CDR1 reads MGHRA; CDR2 reads YSYEKL.

By share, this clonotype counts as medium-sized. The library was designed around alpha chains, so this beta chain is a stray read whose abundance carries little weight. This chain links TRBV7-2 with TRBJ2-2, with a weak D call TRBD1 (5 bases). The CDR3 spans 14 residues. V was trimmed by 5 bases and J by 4 bases, leaving 11 bases between them. Germline CDR1 is SGHTA and CDR2 is FQGNSA. The CDR3 sequence: CASSPGRATGELFF. Written as DNA, the CDR3 is TGTGCCAGCAGCCCCGGCAGGGCCACCGGGGAGCTGTTTTTT.

This clonotype was seen ten or more times. The library was built for alpha chains, so this beta chain is an off-target read and its size means little. This sequence joins TRBV3-1 and TRBJ2-1; TRBD1 might be the D (7 bases). CDR3 length: 14 residues. Germline V lookup: CDR1 LGHDT, CDR2 YNNKEL (reference sequence). The germline V and J ends were trimmed by 11 bases and 6 bases, with 20 bases remaining between them. The CDR3 loop is CASQGGRHGNEQFF. CDR3 DNA sequence: TGTGCCTCCCAGGGGGGAAGACACGGCAATGAGCAGTTCTTC.

This clonotype qualifies as medium-sized. The library was designed around alpha chains, so this beta chain is a stray read whose abundance carries little weight. V gene TRBV20-1 combines with J gene TRBJ2-5, with D possibly TRBD2 on 6 matching bases. CDR3 length: 14 residues. Germline-derived CDR1 and CDR2 are DFQATT and SNEGSKA (reference sequence). V was cut by 4 bases and J by 5 bases, with 17 bases left in between. This CDR3 is CSATPGTRWETQYF. Here the CDR3 DNA reads TGCAGTGCTACCCCCGGGACTCGCTGGGAGACCCAGTACTTC.

This clonotype has a count of ten or more. This beta chain was picked up by a library intended for alpha chains and is off target, so its count carries little meaning. The chain couples TRBV2 to TRBJ1-3; D is unclear. Deletions cut 5 bases from V and 1 base from J, with 12 bases between. Per the germline V gene, CDR1 is SNHLY and CDR2 is FYNNEI. This CDR3 contains 15 residues. Written as DNA, the CDR3 is TGTGCCAGCAGTCGGGCCCCAACATCTGGAAACACCATATATTTT. Amino acid sequence: CASSRAPTSGNTIYF. The complete variable domain, with remaining parts taken from reference TRBV2 and TRBJ1-3, reads EPEVTQTPSHQVTQMGQEVILRCVPISNHLYFYWYRQILGQKVEFLVSFYNNEISEKSEIFDDQFSVERPDGSNFTLKIRSTKLEDSAMYFCASSRAPTSGNTIYFGEGSWLTVV.

In this sample, this clonotype turned up many times. This beta chain lies outside the target of a library built for alpha chains; its clone size means little. V usage is TRBV20-1 and J usage is TRBJ2-1; 9 nucleotides agree with TRBD1. There are 16 residues in the CDR3. From germline, CDR1 is DFQATT and CDR2 SNEGSKA (reference sequence). J lost 7 bases, V lost 1 base, and 11 bases had no gene match. The CDR3 region has the DNA TGCAGTGCTAGAGGTTCAGACAGGGGGATGAGGAATGAGCAGTTCTTC. This gives the protein CSARGSDRGMRNEQFF.

This clonotype was recorded at least ten times. This beta chain represents an off-target read in a library built for alpha chains; its size is of limited meaning. The J gene is TRBJ2-7, the V gene TRBV20-1; a weak D match, TRBD2 (6 bases). V was clipped by 7 bases and J by 0 bases, with 13 bases between them. The CDR3 has 13 amino acids. The germline CDR1 and CDR2 sequences are DFQATT and SNEGSKA (reference sequence). CDR3 residues: CSVGGGGSYEQYF. DNA for the CDR3: TGCAGTGTCGGGGGAGGCGGCTCCTACGAGCAGTACTTC.

This clonotype counts as medium-sized. This beta chain is an off-target read within a library intended for alpha chains, so its frequency means little. The rearrangement links TRBV28 to TRBJ1-1; maybe TRBD1 (5 bases). Trimming took 2 bases from V and 5 from J, leaving 24 bases between them. Germline CDR1 reads MDHEN; CDR2 reads SYDVKM. This CDR3 is 18 amino acids long. The CDR3 protein is CASSLPSLGTNAVTEAFF. The CDR3 DNA reads as TGTGCCAGCAGTTTACCTTCTTTAGGGACGAATGCAGTAACTGAAGCTTTCTTT.

Comment on this clonotype: This beta chain slipped into a library made for alpha chains as a stray read, so its size is not meaningful. The CDR3: CASRVGVNNSPLHF. The CDR3 DNA reads as TGTGCCAGCAGGGTGGGGGTAAATAATTCACCCCTCCACTTT. The chain is built from TRBV28 and TRBJ1-6; maybe TRBD1 (5 bases). The CDR3 sequence is 14 residues long. Germline values: CDR1 MDHEN, CDR2 SYDVKM. With 6 bases removed from V and 5 bases from J, the gap between germline ends came to 11 bases.

By share of the sample, this clonotype is medium-sized (0.01 to 0.1%). A library prepared for alpha chains yielded this beta chain as an off-target read; its size is of little meaning. V usage is TRBV28 and J usage is TRBJ1-1; D is ambiguous. CDR1 and CDR2 (germline): MDHEN, SYDVKM. Trimming shortened V by 7 bases and J by 2 bases, and 14 bases separated the two germline ends. The CDR3 length is 14 residues. In DNA, the CDR3 is TGTGCCAGCACCTTGGGCCGAGTAAACACTGAAGCTTTCTTT. Residues: CASTLGRVNTEAFF. Variable domain in full (rest from reference TRBV28 and TRBJ1-1): DVKVTQSSRYLVKRTGEKVFLECVQDMDHENMFWYRQDPGLGLRLIYFSYDVKMKEKGDIPEGYSVSREKKERFSLILESASTNQTSMYLCASTLGRVNTEAFFGQGTRLTVV.

There are many counts of this clonotype. A library made for alpha chains picked up this beta chain off target, so its size means little. The chain links TRBV6-5 to TRBJ2-5, with TRBD2 as a possible D gene (6 bases). This CDR3 contains 15 residues. Trimming took off 2 bases at V and 1 base at J, with 11 bases between the two ends. The germline gives CDR1 MNHEY, CDR2 SVGAGI. CDR3: CASSYRLGLQETQYF. The CDR3 DNA sequence: TGTGCCAGCAGTTACAGACTGGGACTCCAAGAGACCCAGTACTTC.

The table lists this clonotype with a few counts. The library was designed around alpha chains, so this beta chain is a stray read whose abundance carries little weight. The genes are TRBV20-1 and TRBJ1-6, with no clear D. The germline gives CDR1 DFQATT, CDR2 SNEGSKA (reference sequence). This CDR3 comprises 13 residues. The ends were cut back, 2 bases at V and 7 bases at J, with 9 bases in the middle. The CDR3 loop reads CSARKQRNSPLHF. The DNA of the CDR3 is TGCAGTGCTAGAAAACAGAGGAATTCACCCCTCCACTTT.

This clonotype has ten or more counts. This beta chain lies outside the target of a library built for alpha chains; its clone size means little. The chain has TRBV6-1 and TRBJ2-7; 7 bases agree with TRBD2. Germline lookup yields CDR1 MNHNS and CDR2 SASEGT. V was clipped by 6 bases and J by 3 bases; unmatched bases: 8. This CDR3 spans 14 amino acids. The CDR3, as DNA: TGTGCCAGCAGCTGGGGGACTAACAACTACGAGCAGTACTTC. Translation: CASSWGTNNYEQYF.

This clonotype was seen ten or more times. Since the library was made to target alpha chains, this beta chain is a stray read and its abundance is not meaningful. The DNA for the CDR3 is TGTGCCAGCAGCCTGTCGAGGGAGCAGTTCTTC. Translation: CASSLSREQFF. The V call is TRBV14, the J call TRBJ2-1; D not certain. Trimming removed 4 bases at V and 10 bases at J, with 8 bases between. Germline V gene data show CDR1 as SGHDN and CDR2 as FVKESK. The CDR3 is made up of 11 amino acids. The full variable domain, its missing parts supplied by reference TRBV14 and TRBJ2-1, is EAGVTQFPSHSVIEKGQTVTLRCDPISGHDNLYWYRRVMGKEIKFLLHFVKESKQDESGMPNNRFLAERTGGTYSTLKVQPAELEDSGVYFCASSLSREQFFGPGTRLTVL.

Ten or more counts support this clonotype. This beta chain is off target for a library built for alpha chains, so its abundance means little. The V call is TRBV6-6, the J call TRBJ1-2; TRBD1 is a possible D gene (5 bases). Germline assignment: CDR1 MNHNY and CDR2 SVGAGI (reference sequence). V was cut by 6 bases and J by 0 bases, with 11 bases left in between. The CDR3 totals 14 residues. This chain's CDR3 is CASSQGTANYGYTF. The CDR3 bases are TGTGCCAGCAGCCAGGGTACGGCTAACTATGGCTACACCTTC.

This clonotype was detected many times. A library prepared for alpha chains yielded this beta chain as an off-target read; its size is of little meaning. This rearrangement joins TRBV7-2 to TRBJ2-1; possibly TRBD1 or TRBD2 for D (5 bases each). CDR3 length equals 12 residues. Per germline, CDR1 SGHTA and CDR2 FQGNSA. The ends were cut back, 5 bases at V and 12 bases at J, with 14 bases in the middle. As DNA, the CDR3 is TGTGCCAGCAGCATTCCCGGGGACGGGCAGTTCTTC. This translates into CASSIPGDGQFF.

Points on this clonotype: Found in a library prepared for alpha chains, this beta chain is an off-target read, and its abundance has little meaning. The gene calls are TRBV11-2 and TRBJ1-1, with D perhaps TRBD1 (6 bases). This CDR3 has 17 residues. V was cut by 1 base and J by 6 bases, with 21 bases left in between. Germline V gene lookup returns CDR1 SGHAT and CDR2 FQNNGV. The CDR3 sequence is CASSLAVRAGEPSEAFF. The CDR3 nucleotides read TGTGCCAGCAGCTTAGCAGTTCGTGCAGGGGAGCCCTCTGAAGCTTTCTTT.

Ten or more counts support this clonotype. This beta chain appears as a stray read in a library generated for alpha chains; its size is not informative. This chain connects TRBV12-3 or TRBV12-4 to TRBJ2-1; 10 bases align to TRBD1. After removal of 8 bases from V and 8 bases from J, the junction contained 9 bases not matched to a gene. The CDR3 consists of 14 residues. The CDR3: CASGGTGVPYEQFF. The CDR3 nucleotides read TGTGCCAGCGGGGGGACAGGGGTCCCCTATGAGCAGTTCTTC.

This clonotype was seen ten or more times. Found in a library prepared for alpha chains, this beta chain is an off-target read, and its abundance has little meaning. This chain joins TRBV4-1 and TRBJ2-7, with D possibly matching TRBD2 (6 bases). Germline-derived CDR1 and CDR2 are MGHRA and YSYEKL. V gave up 1 base and J gave up 0 bases, with 13 bases separating them. The CDR3 has 16 amino acids. The CDR3 DNA reads as TGCGCCAGCAGCCAAGTACTCGCGACTAGCTCCTACGAGCAGTACTTC. Protein product: CASSQVLATSSYEQYF.

By proportion, this clonotype is large (0.1 to 1%). Because this beta chain is a stray read in a library intended to capture alpha chains, its abundance should not be given much weight. The chain has TRBV2 and TRBJ2-7, with D unclear. The V and J ends lost 4 bases and 3 bases respectively, with 4 bases between them. Germline-derived CDR1 and CDR2 are SNHLY and FYNNEI. The length of the CDR3 is 11 residues. DNA for the CDR3: TGTGCCAGCAGTGGGGGCTACGAGCAGTACGTC. It yields the protein CASSGGYEQYV.

The sample holds many counts of this clonotype. This beta chain came through as a stray read in a library set up for alpha chains, and its size says little. This rearrangement joins TRBV6-1 to TRBJ2-7, with 13 bases lining up with TRBD2. After removal of 6 bases from V and 0 bases from J, the junction contained 5 bases not matched to a gene. The length of the CDR3 is 16 residues. The V gene's germline CDR1 is MNHNS and CDR2 SASEGT. For the CDR3, the DNA is TGTGCCAGCAGACTAGCGGGGGGGCTACCCTCCTACGAGCAGTACGTC. Translating it yields CASRLAGGLPSYEQYV.

There are many counts of this clonotype. Because the library targeted alpha chains, this beta chain is an off-target read whose size means little. The chain carries TRBV20-1 and TRBJ2-1; 12 nucleotides line up with TRBD1. Losses at the gene ends were 2 bases for V and 1 base for J; bases not matched to a gene: 6. In germline, CDR1 is DFQATT, CDR2 SNEGSKA (reference sequence). This CDR3 comprises 17 residues. In nucleotides, the CDR3 is TGCAGTGCTAGAAGGGACAGGGGGCGCGGGTCCTACAATGAGCAGTTCTTC. Its translation: CSARRDRGRGSYNEQFF.

This clonotype was counted ten times or more. This beta chain is off target for a library built for alpha chains, so its abundance means little. The chain has TRBV28 and TRBJ1-2; TRBD1 agrees at 11 bases. With 4 bases clipped from V and 8 bases from J, the junction kept 12 bases outside the gene matches. Germline loops: CDR1 MDHEN, CDR2 SYDVKM. The CDR3 runs 16 residues. CDR3 loop: CASSSASGTGGKGYTF. CDR3 nucleotides: TGTGCCAGCAGTTCCGCTTCCGGGACAGGGGGAAAAGGCTACACCTTC.

In its sample, this clonotype is medium-sized (0.01 to 0.1%). The size of this beta chain means little, since it is a stray read in a library made for alpha chains. The chain joins TRBV10-1 to TRBJ1-1; D not resolved. Per germline, CDR1 WNHNN and CDR2 SYGVQD (reference sequence). This CDR3 has 13 amino acids. Trimming cost V 7 bases and J 0 bases, with 9 bases left between them. CDR3 amino acids: CASKGHMNTEAFF. The CDR3 region has the DNA TGCGCCAGCAAAGGCCATATGAACACTGAAGCTTTCTTT.